These 5 T cell receptor beta chains were all obtained from the same sample, sequenced in a study of tumor and adjacent non-tumor tissue in lung cancer. Three rounds of nested PCR, following a modified ARM-PCR protocol, produced the TCRbeta library. MiXCR, applied by TCRdb to the multiplex PCR reads, yields one record per CDR3 protein. The sample includes tens of thousands of distinct CDR3 sequences, 74% of them seen just once. The template was RNA from unsorted bulk tissue. More than 3 cm separated this lung sample from the edge of the tumor. Source material: distant non-tumor lung tissue. All receptors come from a woman in her sixties with non-small cell lung cancer.

Comment on this clonotype: Compared with germline, one end of the junction differs, possibly owing to a read error. The chain links TRBV4-1 to TRBJ1-2, with D tentatively TRBD1 (6 bases). Germline V CDR1 and CDR2: MGHRA, YSYEKL. The length of the CDR3 is 18 residues. The CDR3 DNA follows: TGCGCCAGTAGCCAAGTGGGGGACATCGCCTATCTCCACGAAGGTTACACCTTC. Its protein is CASSQVGDIAYLHEGYTF.

The V and J genes are TRBV12-3 or TRBV12-4 and TRBJ2-5, with 7 bases lining up with TRBD2. The CDR3 covers 15 residues. Unmatched junction bases numbered 13, after V lost 5 bases and J lost 7 bases. The CDR3 here is CASSHNGGSGGTQYF. CDR3 nucleotide sequence: TGTGCCAGCAGTCACAACGGCGGGAGTGGGGGGACCCAGTACTTC.

Notes on this clonotype: The conserved closing phenylalanine or tryptophan is absent in this CDR3, likely reflecting a read error. The chain is built from TRBV6-5 and TRBJ2-5, with 10 bases aligning to TRBD1. Germline V gene data show CDR1 as MNHEY and CDR2 as SVGAGI. The CDR3 runs to 14 residues. The CDR3 reads CACSRTGGQKTQYL. The CDR3 bases are TGTGCTTGCAGTCGGACAGGGGGTCAAAAGACCCAGTACTTG.

This clonotype was detected a few times. At one boundary the junction diverges from the germline segment, which might be a read error. The CDR3 spells CASSFAGEFPYEQHF. The CDR3 region has the DNA TGCGCCAGCAGCTTTGCAGGGGAATTCCCTTACGAGCAGCACTTC. The J gene is TRBJ2-7, the V gene TRBV4-3; D might be TRBD1 (6 bases). CDR1 and CDR2 from the germline V gene are LGHNA and YSLEER. The CDR3 runs 15 residues.

This clonotype was seen many times. The chain employs TRBV4-1 and TRBJ2-3; 9 bases fit TRBD1. Germline V gene data show CDR1 as MGHRA and CDR2 as YSYEKL. The CDR3 loop spans 19 amino acids. With 3 bases clipped from V and 0 bases from J, the junction kept 13 bases outside the gene matches. Here the CDR3 reads CASSQKALGQGLSTDTQYF. The CDR3 DNA sequence: TGCGCCAGCAGCCAGAAAGCCCTCGGACAGGGGCTAAGCACAGATACGCAGTATTTT.